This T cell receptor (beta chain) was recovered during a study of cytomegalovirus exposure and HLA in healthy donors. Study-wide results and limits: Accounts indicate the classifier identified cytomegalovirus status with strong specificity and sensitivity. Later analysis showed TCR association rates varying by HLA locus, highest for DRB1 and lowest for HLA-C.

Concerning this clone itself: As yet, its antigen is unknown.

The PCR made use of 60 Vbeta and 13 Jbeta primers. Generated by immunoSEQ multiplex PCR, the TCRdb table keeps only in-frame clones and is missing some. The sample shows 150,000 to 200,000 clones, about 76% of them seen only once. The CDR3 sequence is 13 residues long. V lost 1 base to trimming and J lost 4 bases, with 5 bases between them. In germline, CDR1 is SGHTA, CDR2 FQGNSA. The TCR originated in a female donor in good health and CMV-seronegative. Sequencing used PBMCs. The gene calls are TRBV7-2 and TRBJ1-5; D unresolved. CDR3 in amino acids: CASSLERNQPQHF. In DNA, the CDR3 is TGTGCCAGCAGCTTAGAGAGGAATCAGCCCCAGCATTTT.